This is a list of T cell receptor beta chains from one sample in a study of T cells in Graves' hyperthyroidism and ophthalmopathy. TCRdb re-called the multiplex PCR reads with MiXCR, one entry per CDR3 protein. The profile shows fewer than 450,000 distinct CDR3 sequences, 11% to 15% of them singletons. What was sequenced was blood. The receptors stem from a man aged 50 to 59 with Graves' ophthalmopathy. Both conserved end residues are part of each CDR3. Each record gives: D gene, V gene, J gene, clone size, CDR3 protein, CDR3 DNA. A D gene is named only where the DNA matches it firmly. Clone size is not always given. Where it is, it says once, few, many or a class for expanded clones.

-	TRBV5-1	TRBJ2-7	-	CASSLLSAGNEQYF	TGCGCCAGCAGCCTTTTATCTGCGGGAAACGAGCAGTACTTC
-	TRBV12-3/TRBV12-4	TRBJ1-1	many	CASSWRGTNTEAFF	TGTGCCAGCAGTTGGAGGGGAACGAACACTGAAGCTTTCTTT
-	TRBV7-9	TRBJ2-2	few	CASSLVTGTTGELFF	TGTGCCAGCAGCTTAGTCACAGGGACCACCGGGGAGCTGTTTTTT
TRBD1	TRBV28	TRBJ1-2	few	CASSSIGQGADTPAYGYTF	TGTGCCAGCAGTTCCATCGGACAGGGGGCAGATACCCCGGCCTATGGCTACACCTTC
-	TRBV29-1	TRBJ2-5	few	CSVERQEQETQYF	TGCAGCGTTGAGCGCCAGGAACAAGAGACCCAGTACTTC
-	TRBV7-2	TRBJ1-6	-	CASSLLDSGGSPLHF	TGTGCCAGCAGCTTATTGGATTCGGGTGGCTCACCCCTCCACTTT
TRBD2	TRBV18	TRBJ2-1	many	CASSTSGSLNEQFF	TGTGCCAGCTCAACTAGCGGGAGCTTAAATGAGCAGTTCTTC
TRBD2	TRBV4-2	TRBJ2-7	many	CASSHAFAGENEQYF	TGTGCCAGCAGCCACGCCTTTGCGGGGGAGAACGAGCAGTACTTC
-	TRBV28	TRBJ2-5	many	CASSWDISRETQYF	TGTGCCAGCAGTTGGGACATCTCTCGGGAGACCCAGTACTTC
-	TRBV4-1	TRBJ2-3	many	CASSQDPPLGFDDTQYF	TGCGCCAGCAGCCAAGACCCGCCGCTGGGATTCGATGATACGCAGTATTTT
-	TRBV30	TRBJ2-7	many	CAWGPEYEQYF	TGTGCCTGGGGTCCGGAATACGAGCAGTACTTC
-	TRBV7-9	TRBJ2-1	many	CASSLVERSSYNEQFF	TGTGCCAGCAGCTTAGTGGAGAGGAGCTCCTACAATGAGCAGTTCTTC
TRBD1	TRBV27	TRBJ2-7	many	CASSLYGQALSEQYF	TGTGCCAGCAGTTTATACGGACAGGCCTTATCCGAGCAGTACTTC
-	TRBV5-6	TRBJ2-7	many	CASSLKLGEQYF	TGTGCCAGCAGCTTAAAACTGGGGGAGCAGTACTTC
-	TRBV19	TRBJ2-7	-	CASSRGARSSYEQYF	TGTGCCAGTAGTAGGGGGGCAAGAAGCTCCTACGAGCAGTACTTC
TRBD1	TRBV20-1	TRBJ2-7	-	CSAINSGGHEQYF	TGCAGTGCTATTAATTCAGGGGGCCACGAGCAGTACTTC
-	TRBV20-1	TRBJ1-2	many	CSASVPGHISYGYTF	TGCAGTGCTAGCGTCCCGGGACACATTTCCTATGGCTACACCTTC
-	TRBV30	TRBJ2-5	many	CAWSTRWQETQYF	TGTGCCTGGTCTACCCGTTGGCAAGAGACCCAGTACTTC
TRBD1	TRBV5-1	TRBJ2-4	-	CASSLAYGQGQIAKNIQYF	TGCGCCAGCAGCTTGGCATACGGACAGGGGCAAATAGCCAAAAACATTCAGTACTTC
TRBD1	TRBV11-2	TRBJ1-2	-	CASNRDRGYGYTF	TGTGCCAGCAACCGAGACAGGGGCTATGGCTACACCTTC
TRBD1	TRBV6-2/TRBV6-3	TRBJ1-3	-	CASRSDRTSGNTIYF	TGTGCCAGCAGGTCGGACAGGACCTCTGGAAACACCATATATTTT
-	TRBV5-4	TRBJ2-1	-	CASSPGGREQFF	TGTGCCAGCAGCCCCGGAGGGCGTGAGCAGTTCTTC
-	TRBV19	TRBJ1-2	-	CASRGGGYGYTF	TGTGCCAGCAGAGGAGGAGGCTATGGCTACACCTTC
TRBD1	TRBV7-9	TRBJ2-6	-	CASSSPGTGSSGANVLTF	TGTGCCAGCAGCTCCCCCGGGACAGGGAGCTCTGGGGCCAACGTCCTGACTTTC
TRBD2	TRBV28	TRBJ2-3	-	CASSLGTSRSGTDTQYF	TGTGCCAGCAGTTTGGGGACTAGCCGGAGTGGCACAGATACGCAGTATTTT
TRBD1	TRBV5-1	TRBJ2-5	-	CASSPGTGGLETQYF	TGCGCCAGCAGCCCCGGGACAGGGGGTCTAGAGACCCAGTACTTC
TRBD1	TRBV27	TRBJ2-7	many	CASSFRQGRSEQYF	TGTGCCAGCAGCTTTAGACAGGGCCGGTCCGAGCAGTACTTC
-	TRBV30	TRBJ2-3	many	CACTGGQGTDTQYF	TGTGCCTGTACTGGAGGCCAAGGCACAGATACGCAGTATTTT